This is a list of T cell receptor beta chains from one sample in a study of cytomegalovirus exposure and HLA in healthy donors. This table comes from immunoSEQ multiplex PCR, and its TCRdb copy is limited to in-frame clones, with some not included. The sample carries 150,000 or so clones, around 73% recorded once. Sequenced input: PBMCs. These receptors were collected from a woman between 18 and 29 years old in good health and CMV-seronegative. Each CDR3 is given with its conserved first and last residue. D genes are given only for firm matches. Where a row states a size, it is once, few, many or the class of an expanded clone; other rows omit it.

J gene: TRBJ2-7
D gene: TRBD1
V gene: TRBV4-1
clone size: few
CDR3 protein: CASSETGASYEQYF
CDR3 DNA: TGCGCCAGCAGCGAGACAGGGGCCTCCTACGAGCAGTACTTC

J gene: TRBJ2-2
D gene: TRBD2
V gene: TRBV7-2
clone size: .
CDR3 protein: CASSFIAGVTGELFF
CDR3 DNA: TGTGCCAGCAGCTTTATTGCGGGGGTGACCGGGGAGCTGTTTTTT

J gene: TRBJ1-1
D gene: .
V gene: TRBV5-6
clone size: .
CDR3 protein: CASSLTREFFF
CDR3 DNA: TGTGCCAGCAGCTTGACCCGGGAGTTTTTCTTT

J gene: TRBJ2-5
D gene: .
V gene: TRBV5-1
clone size: few
CDR3 protein: CASSLGVWQVPETQYF
CDR3 DNA: TGCGCCAGCAGCTTGGGTGTGTGGCAGGTACCAGAGACCCAGTACTTC

J gene: TRBJ1-5
D gene: TRBD1
V gene: TRBV11-2
clone size: .
CDR3 protein: CASSNDRGNQPQHF
CDR3 DNA: TGTGCCAGCAGCAATGACAGGGGAAATCAGCCCCAGCATTTT

J gene: TRBJ2-1
D gene: TRBD2
V gene: TRBV6-5
clone size: .
CDR3 protein: CASTKLATSGGQFF
CDR3 DNA: TGTGCCAGCACCAAACTAGCGACCTCCGGGGGGCAGTTCTTC

J gene: TRBJ2-1
D gene: TRBD2
V gene: TRBV7-9
clone size: .
CDR3 protein: CASSLTSGGGNEQFF
CDR3 DNA: TGTGCCAGCAGCTTGACTAGCGGGGGGGGAAATGAGCAGTTCTTC

J gene: TRBJ2-5
D gene: TRBD2
V gene: TRBV5-4
clone size: .
CDR3 protein: CASSLDLAGGYQETQYF
CDR3 DNA: TGTGCCAGCAGCTTGGATCTAGCGGGAGGGTACCAAGAGACCCAGTACTTC

J gene: TRBJ2-5
D gene: TRBD1
V gene: TRBV5-1
clone size: few
CDR3 protein: CASRGQDQETQYF
CDR3 DNA: TGCGCCTCCCGTGGACAGGACCAAGAGACCCAGTACTTC

J gene: TRBJ1-1
D gene: TRBD1
V gene: TRBV4-2
clone size: .
CDR3 protein: CASSQNLGQGDTEAFF
CDR3 DNA: TGTGCCAGCAGCCAAAACCTCGGACAGGGGGACACTGAAGCTTTCTTT

J gene: TRBJ2-7
D gene: .
V gene: TRBV19
clone size: .
CDR3 protein: CASSIFAGRTYEQYF
CDR3 DNA: TGTGCCAGTAGTATATTTGCGGGAAGGACCTACGAGCAGTACTTC

J gene: TRBJ1-3
D gene: TRBD1
V gene: TRBV4-3
clone size: .
CDR3 protein: CASSQDLGGGNGNTIYF
CDR3 DNA: TGCGCCAGCAGCCAAGATCTCGGAGGGGGCAACGGAAACACCATATATTTT

J gene: TRBJ1-3
D gene: .
V gene: TRBV4-3
clone size: once
CDR3 protein: CASSQVFPGAWGNTIYF
CDR3 DNA: TGCGCCAGCAGCCAAGTCTTCCCAGGGGCGTGGGGAAACACCATATATTTT

J gene: TRBJ2-3
D gene: .
V gene: TRBV10-3
clone size: once
CDR3 protein: CAISESTESGGKDTQYF
CDR3 DNA: TGTGCCATCAGTGAGAGCACAGAGTCTGGGGGGAAAGATACGCAGTATTTT

J gene: TRBJ2-2
D gene: TRBD2
V gene: TRBV5-6
clone size: .
CDR3 protein: CASSHGLASTGELFF
CDR3 DNA: TGTGCCAGCAGCCATGGACTAGCGTCTACCGGGGAGCTGTTTTTT

J gene: TRBJ1-3
D gene: .
V gene: TRBV7-2
clone size: .
CDR3 protein: CASSLGPFTSGNTIYF
CDR3 DNA: TGTGCCAGCAGCTTAGGGCCGTTTACGTCTGGAAACACCATATATTTT

J gene: TRBJ2-2
D gene: TRBD1
V gene: TRBV19
clone size: .
CDR3 protein: CASSRRQGPGGTGELFF
CDR3 DNA: TGTGCCAGTAGTAGAAGACAGGGCCCTGGTGGCACCGGGGAGCTGTTTTTT

J gene: TRBJ1-5
D gene: .
V gene: TRBV28
clone size: once
CDR3 protein: CASSPPRASNQPQHF
CDR3 DNA: TGTGCCAGCAGTCCCCCGAGGGCAAGCAATCAGCCCCAGCATTTT

J gene: TRBJ2-3
D gene: .
V gene: TRBV15
clone size: .
CDR3 protein: CATSRVQLRLGRDTQYF
CDR3 DNA: TGTGCCACCAGCAGAGTCCAGTTACGACTTGGGAGGGATACGCAGTATTTT

J gene: TRBJ2-2
D gene: .
V gene: TRBV9
clone size: .
CDR3 protein: CASSVSGRINTGELFF
CDR3 DNA: TGTGCCAGCAGCGTTAGCGGCAGGATTAACACCGGGGAGCTGTTTTTT

J gene: TRBJ1-2
D gene: .
V gene: TRBV19
clone size: .
CDR3 protein: CASSTAEALGYTF
CDR3 DNA: TGTGCCAGTAGTACGGCAGAAGCGCTTGGCTACACCTTC

J gene: TRBJ1-6
D gene: .
V gene: TRBV7-3
clone size: few
CDR3 protein: CASSNGRDNSPLHF
CDR3 DNA: TGTGCCAGCAGCAATGGCAGGGATAATTCACCCCTCCACTTT

J gene: TRBJ1-1
D gene: TRBD1
V gene: TRBV9
clone size: few
CDR3 protein: CASSEGTGLVNTEAFF
CDR3 DNA: TGTGCCAGCAGCGAGGGGACAGGGTTGGTGAACACTGAAGCTTTCTTT

J gene: TRBJ1-1
D gene: .
V gene: TRBV6-5
clone size: .
CDR3 protein: CASSYSKAGNTEAFF
CDR3 DNA: TGTGCCAGCAGTTACTCGAAGGCAGGAAACACTGAAGCTTTCTTT

J gene: TRBJ1-4
D gene: .
V gene: TRBV5-6
clone size: .
CDR3 protein: CASSVLFEKLFF
CDR3 DNA: TGTGCCAGCAGCGTCCTTTTTGAAAAACTGTTTTTT

J gene: TRBJ2-5
D gene: .
V gene: TRBV7-2
clone size: .
CDR3 protein: CASSLGGPIQETQYF
CDR3 DNA: TGTGCCAGCAGCTTAGGTGGGCCAATCCAAGAGACCCAGTACTTC

J gene: TRBJ2-3
D gene: TRBD2
V gene: TRBV7-2
clone size: .
CDR3 protein: CASSLQLAGDTQYF
CDR3 DNA: TGTGCCAGCAGCTTACAACTAGCGGGAGATACGCAGTATTTT

J gene: TRBJ2-2
D gene: TRBD1
V gene: TRBV6-5
clone size: .
CDR3 protein: CASNHGQGDTGELFF
CDR3 DNA: TGTGCCAGCAACCATGGACAGGGGGACACCGGGGAGCTGTTTTTT

J gene: TRBJ2-4
D gene: TRBD2
V gene: TRBV5-4
clone size: .
CDR3 protein: CASSVSGSLAKNIQYF
CDR3 DNA: TGTGCCAGCAGTGTGAGCGGGAGCTTAGCCAAAAACATTCAGTACTTC

J gene: TRBJ2-3
D gene: TRBD2
V gene: TRBV11-1
clone size: .
CDR3 protein: CASRRLAGGYTDTQYF
CDR3 DNA: TGTGCCAGCAGGAGACTAGCGGGGGGTTACACAGATACGCAGTATTTT

J gene: TRBJ2-2
D gene: TRBD2
V gene: TRBV7-2
clone size: .
CDR3 protein: CASSPGLAGGTGELFF
CDR3 DNA: TGTGCCAGCAGCCCAGGACTAGCGGGAGGGACCGGGGAGCTGTTTTTT

J gene: TRBJ2-1
D gene: TRBD2
V gene: TRBV5-1
clone size: .
CDR3 protein: CASSLMLAGEEEQFF
CDR3 DNA: TGCGCCAGCAGCTTGATGCTAGCGGGGGAGGAAGAGCAGTTCTTC

J gene: TRBJ1-2
D gene: TRBD1
V gene: TRBV7-3
clone size: .
CDR3 protein: CASSPDGDRGNYGYTF
CDR3 DNA: TGTGCCAGCAGCCCCGATGGGGACAGGGGGAACTATGGCTACACCTTC

J gene: TRBJ1-2
D gene: TRBD1
V gene: TRBV5-4
clone size: .
CDR3 protein: CASSYPGQGVYGYTF
CDR3 DNA: TGTGCCAGCAGCTATCCGGGACAGGGTGTCTATGGCTACACCTTC

J gene: TRBJ2-1
D gene: TRBD2
V gene: TRBV11-2
clone size: .
CDR3 protein: CASSFTSGVYNEQFF
CDR3 DNA: TGTGCCAGCAGCTTTACTAGCGGGGTATACAATGAGCAGTTCTTC

J gene: TRBJ2-7
D gene: .
V gene: TRBV5-5
clone size: few
CDR3 protein: CASSTRTETTYEQYF
CDR3 DNA: TGTGCCAGCAGCACGAGGACAGAGACCACCTACGAGCAGTACTTC

J gene: TRBJ1-3
D gene: .
V gene: TRBV6-5
clone size: once
CDR3 protein: CASSYRRDRLDTIYF
CDR3 DNA: TGTGCCAGCAGTTACCGAAGGGACCGACTAGACACCATATATTTT

J gene: TRBJ1-4
D gene: TRBD1
V gene: TRBV7-2
clone size: once
CDR3 protein: CASSLYQGALNEKLFF
CDR3 DNA: TGTGCCAGCAGCTTATACCAGGGGGCCCTTAATGAAAAACTGTTTTTT

J gene: TRBJ2-7
D gene: .
V gene: TRBV27
clone size: .
CDR3 protein: CASSRLFSGGYEQYF
CDR3 DNA: TGTGCCAGCAGCCGACTTTTTTCCGGGGGTTACGAGCAGTACTTC

J gene: TRBJ2-5
D gene: TRBD2
V gene: TRBV7-7
clone size: few
CDR3 protein: CASSSGDYQTQYF
CDR3 DNA: TGTGCCAGCAGCTCCGGGGACTATCAGACCCAGTACTTC

J gene: TRBJ1-1
D gene: .
V gene: TRBV28
clone size: .
CDR3 protein: CASKLGQGFDEAFF
CDR3 DNA: TGTGCCAGCAAGTTGGGGCAGGGGTTCGATGAAGCTTTCTTT

J gene: TRBJ1-5
D gene: .
V gene: TRBV7-2
clone size: few
CDR3 protein: CASSLGQAQPQHF
CDR3 DNA: TGTGCCAGCAGCTTAGGTCAGGCCCAACCCCAGCATTTT

J gene: TRBJ2-2
D gene: .
V gene: TRBV19
clone size: .
CDR3 protein: CASRLASLRRTGELFF
CDR3 DNA: TGTGCCAGTAGACTTGCTTCTTTAAGGAGAACCGGGGAGCTGTTTTTT

J gene: TRBJ1-6
D gene: TRBD1
V gene: TRBV6-6
clone size: once
CDR3 protein: CASRNRDRGNSPLHF
CDR3 DNA: TGTGCCAGCAGGAACCGGGACAGGGGGAATTCACCCCTCCACTTT

J gene: TRBJ2-5
D gene: .
V gene: TRBV5-1
clone size: .
CDR3 protein: CASKGAETQYF
CDR3 DNA: TGCGCCAGCAAGGGAGCGGAGACCCAGTACTTC